The clone carrying this T cell receptor (beta chain) occurred many times. Antigen unknown. The sample is drawn from a study of early T cells in non-severe SARS-CoV-2 infection. Study as a whole: Sequencing of bulk RNA from unsorted whole blood was done, without chain pairing. Study results and caveats: Reliance on VDJdb matching favored anti-spike CD8 responses; private and CD4 specificities were missed.

The protocol attached unique molecular identifiers to individual cDNA molecules. Each CDR3 protein is one row after TCRdb ran MiXCR on the 5' RACE reads. The sample has some 71,000 distinct CDR3 sequences; 9.5% are singletons. V gave up 0 bases and J gave up 4 bases, with 7 bases separating them. This CDR3 comprises 13 residues. The germline CDR1 and CDR2 sequences are GTSNPN and SVGIG (reference sequence). This chain joins TRBV30 and TRBJ1-5, with no clear D. Sequences were obtained from whole blood. The origin of this receptor is an adult who was a healthcare worker with PCR-confirmed SARS-CoV-2 infection or an uninfected control (not recorded which). This chain's CDR3 is CAWSVQKNQPQHF. For the CDR3, the DNA is TGTGCCTGGAGTGTACAGAAGAATCAGCCCCAGCATTTT.